This T cell receptor (beta chain) was recorded in a study of shared clonotypes between healthy human individuals. Study-wide results and caveats: In contrast to clonotypes shared by all four donors, non-shared clonotypes had lower generation probabilities.

Deep was the level used in running the assay. The repertoire was sequenced with immunoSEQ multiplex PCR; TCRdb's copy has only in-frame clones and lacks some. The sample lists around 2.5 million clones; roughly 93% were seen once. This clone was found once. Its antigen is not identified. The TCR was taken from a man between 18 and 29 years old in good health. Some clones in this sample may be carry-over from other donors' samples. The sequenced material came from naive CD4+ T cells from PBMCs. Subset defined: CD45RA+ positively selected.

The CDR3 bases are TGTGCCAGCAGCTTGCTGCAGGGGCCCAGCACAGATACGCAGTATTTT. Residues: CASSLLQGPSTDTQYF. The rearrangement uses TRBV5-8 and TRBJ2-3, with D possibly matching TRBD1 (6 bases). Trimming pared 1 base from V and 0 bases from J, leaving 12 bases between. Germline loops: CDR1 SGHTS, CDR2 YDEGEE. The CDR3 has 16 residues.